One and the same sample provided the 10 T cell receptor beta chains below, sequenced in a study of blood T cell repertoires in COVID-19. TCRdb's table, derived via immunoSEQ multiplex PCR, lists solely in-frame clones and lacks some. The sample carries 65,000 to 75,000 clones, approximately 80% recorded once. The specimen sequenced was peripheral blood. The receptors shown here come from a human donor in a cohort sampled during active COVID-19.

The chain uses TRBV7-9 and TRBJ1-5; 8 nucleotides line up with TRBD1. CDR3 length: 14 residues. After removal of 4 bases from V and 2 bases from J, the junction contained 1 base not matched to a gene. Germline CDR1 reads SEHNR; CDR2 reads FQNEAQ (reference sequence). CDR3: CASSSQGGNQPQHF. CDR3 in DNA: TGTGCCAGCAGCTCACAGGGGGGCAATCAGCCCCAGCATTTT.

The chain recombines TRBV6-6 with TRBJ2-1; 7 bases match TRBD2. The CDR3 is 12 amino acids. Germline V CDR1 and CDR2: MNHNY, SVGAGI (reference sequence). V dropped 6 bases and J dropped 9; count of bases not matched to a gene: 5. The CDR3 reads CASRPGRGEQFF. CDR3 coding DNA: TGTGCCAGCAGGCCGGGGAGGGGTGAGCAGTTCTTC.

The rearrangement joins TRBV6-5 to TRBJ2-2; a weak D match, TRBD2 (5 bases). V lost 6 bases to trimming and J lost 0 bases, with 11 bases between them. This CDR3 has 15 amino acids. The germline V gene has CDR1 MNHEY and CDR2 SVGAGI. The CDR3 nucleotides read TGTGCCAGCAGGAGAGGGATCGCGAACACCGGGGAGCTGTTTTTT. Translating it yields CASRRGIANTGELFF.

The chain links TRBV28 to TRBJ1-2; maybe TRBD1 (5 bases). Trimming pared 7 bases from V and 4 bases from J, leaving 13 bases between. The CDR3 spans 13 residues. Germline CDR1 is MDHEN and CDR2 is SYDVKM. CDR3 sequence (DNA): TGTGCCAGCACGGTAGCCAGGGCCTATGGCTACACCTTC. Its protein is CASTVARAYGYTF.

CDR3 in amino acids: CASSYGTGTYEQYF. CDR3 sequence (DNA): TGTGCCAGCAGTTACGGGACAGGGACCTACGAGCAGTACTTC. This chain links TRBV6-6 with TRBJ2-7; 9 bases map to TRBD1. V shed 2 bases and J 2 bases; nucleotides not matched to a gene: 1. The CDR3 is 14 amino acids. Germline values: CDR1 MNHNY, CDR2 SVGAGI (reference sequence).

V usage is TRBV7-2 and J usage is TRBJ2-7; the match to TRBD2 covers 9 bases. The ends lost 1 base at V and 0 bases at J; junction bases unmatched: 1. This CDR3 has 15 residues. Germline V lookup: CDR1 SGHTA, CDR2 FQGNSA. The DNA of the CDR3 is TGTGCCAGCAGCTTAGGTAGCGGGGGCTCCTACGAGCAGTACGTC. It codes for CASSLGSGGSYEQYV.

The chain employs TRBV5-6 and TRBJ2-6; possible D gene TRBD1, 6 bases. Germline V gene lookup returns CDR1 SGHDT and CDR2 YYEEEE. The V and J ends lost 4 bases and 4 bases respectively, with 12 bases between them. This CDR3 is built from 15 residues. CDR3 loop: CASSPMGAGANVLTF. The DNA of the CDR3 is TGTGCCAGCAGCCCCATGGGGGCCGGGGCCAACGTCCTGACTTTC.

The CDR3: CASSYMGRGLSGYTF. The CDR3 DNA reads as TGTGCCAGCAGTTACATGGGCAGGGGGCTATCTGGCTACACCTTC. The chain uses TRBV6-2 or TRBV6-3 and TRBJ1-2, with 8 bases that match TRBD1. The length of the CDR3 is 15 residues. J gave up 7 bases and V 2 bases, and 9 bases lay outside the gene matches. Germline-derived CDR1 and CDR2 are MNHEY and SVGEGT.

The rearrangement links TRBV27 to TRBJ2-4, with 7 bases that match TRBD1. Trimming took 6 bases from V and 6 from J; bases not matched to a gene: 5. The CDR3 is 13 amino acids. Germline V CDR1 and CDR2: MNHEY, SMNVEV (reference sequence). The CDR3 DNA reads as TGTGCCAGCAGGGCGACAGGGACAAACATTCAGTACTTC. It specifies CASRATGTNIQYF.

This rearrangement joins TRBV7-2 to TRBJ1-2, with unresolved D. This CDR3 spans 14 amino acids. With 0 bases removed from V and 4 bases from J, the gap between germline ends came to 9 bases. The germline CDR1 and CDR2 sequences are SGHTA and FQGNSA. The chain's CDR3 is CASSLAEGPYGYTF. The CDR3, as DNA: TGTGCCAGCAGCTTAGCAGAGGGCCCCTATGGCTACACCTTC.